This T cell receptor beta chain was identified in a study of T cell repertoires in cytomegalovirus infection. Study outcomes and limitations: CMV-specific TCR beta clonotypes restricted by HLA-C were the ones dominating the ex vivo response.

In the case of this clonotype: Its cognate antigen is unknown.

TCRdb itself ran the reads through MiXCR, one entry per CDR3 protein. The profile covers about half a million distinct CDR3 sequences, with about 33% appearing a single time and roughly 16% taken by the ten largest. This CDR3 is built from 15 residues. Trimming stripped 7 bases from V and 0 bases from J, with 15 bases between. Material: cultured PBMCs, obtained from culture after CMV antigen stimulation. This receptor was taken from a human donor in good health (CMV status not recorded). Some clones in this sample may be carry-over from other donors' samples. This chain uses TRBV12-3 or TRBV12-4 with TRBJ1-1, with TRBD1 as a possible D gene (5 bases). The CDR3 nucleotides are TGTGCCAGCACGGGGCGGGGGAGCATGAACACTGAAGCTTTCTTT. Protein: CASTGRGSMNTEAFF.